This entry lists 18 T cell receptor beta chains sequenced from one sample in a study of Ad26.COV2.S vaccination and SARS-CoV-2 variants. Regarding treatment: 15 to 20 received Ad26.COV2.S at low or high dose, single or two shots; 5 received placebo; per-sample allocation not given. Vaccine and placebo recipients were sampled on day 63 after the first injection. The table came from immunoSEQ multiplex PCR; TCRdb's copy has only in-frame clones and leaves some out. The sample lists about 680,000 clones; more than 70% were seen once. The sample here was peripheral blood, taken in a trial of Ad26.COV2.S vaccine versus placebo. These receptors were taken from a person aged 18-60 years who received the Ad26.COV2.S COVID-19 vaccine or a placebo.

The chain has TRBV6-5 and TRBJ1-4; D call uncertain. V dropped 0 bases and J dropped 11 bases, with 10 bases sitting between them. From germline, CDR1 is MNHEY and CDR2 SVGAGI. The CDR3 consists of 13 residues. CDR3 region: CASSYSTGDKLFF. The CDR3 DNA follows: TGTGCCAGCAGTTACTCGACGGGTGACAAACTGTTTTTT.

The V and J genes are TRBV19 and TRBJ1-5; D is undetermined. V lost 1 base, J lost 4 bases, and 11 bases lay in between. Germline CDR1 is LNHDA and CDR2 is SQIVND (reference sequence). The CDR3 covers 15 residues. DNA for the CDR3: TGTGCCAGTAGTATAGTAGAACAACGTAATCAGCCCCAGCATTTT. Translating gives CASSIVEQRNQPQHF.

The chain uses TRBV25-1 and TRBJ2-1, with 14 bases that match TRBD2. V dropped 3 bases and J dropped 6; count of bases not matched to a gene: 4. The CDR3 runs to 16 residues. Germline V gene data show CDR1 as MGHDK and CDR2 as SYGVNS. The CDR3 coding sequence is TGTGCCAGCAGTGAGGGAGGGACTAGCGGGGGCAATGAGCAGTTCTTC. Translating gives CASSEGGTSGGNEQFF. Full variable domain (rest looked up from reference TRBV25-1 and TRBJ2-1): EADIYQTPRYLVIGTGKKITLECSQTMGHDKMYWYQQDPGMELHLIHYSYGVNSTEKGDLSSESTVSRIRTEHFPLTLESARPSHTSQYLCASSEGGTSGGNEQFFGPGTRLTVL.

The rearrangement links TRBV6-5 to TRBJ1-1, with 8 bases aligning to TRBD1. CDR3 length: 13 amino acids. The germline V gene has CDR1 MNHEY and CDR2 SVGAGI. Trimming at V came to 4 bases and at J to 4 bases, leaving 2 bases not matched to a gene. CDR3 residues: CASSSDRGTEAFF. CDR3 nucleotide sequence: TGTGCCAGCAGTTCCGACAGGGGCACTGAAGCTTTCTTT.

This clone was seen once. V is TRBV29-1 and J is TRBJ1-2, with D possibly matching TRBD1 (5 bases). Germline lookup yields CDR1 SQVTM and CDR2 ANQGSEA. This CDR3 region has 13 residues. With 5 bases removed from V and 3 bases from J, the gap between germline ends came to 13 bases. CDR3 loop: CSVSGWNHYGYTF. The CDR3 bases are TGCAGCGTTTCAGGGTGGAACCACTATGGCTACACCTTC.

This chain uses TRBV11-2 with TRBJ2-7; D remains ambiguous. The CDR3 contains 13 residues. The V gene lost 5 bases and the J gene lost 2 bases, with 10 bases spanning the gap. The germline V gene has CDR1 SGHAT and CDR2 FQNNGV. CDR3 amino acids: CASSTLTAYEQYF. The CDR3 DNA reads as TGTGCCAGCAGCACCCTGACGGCCTACGAGCAGTACTTC.

The J gene is TRBJ1-1, the V gene TRBV7-8; possible D gene TRBD1, 5 bases. Per the germline V gene, CDR1 is SGHVS and CDR2 is FQNEAQ. The ends were cut back, 3 bases at V and 6 bases at J, with 11 bases in the middle. This CDR3 is 13 amino acids long. The DNA for the CDR3 is TGTGCCAGCAGCTTTTCCCGGGGGGCTGAAGCTTTCTTT. Its translation: CASSFSRGAEAFF.

The CDR3 DNA reads as TGCGCCAGCAGCTTGACGGGACAGAACAATGAAAAACTGTTTTTT. Its protein product is CASSLTGQNNEKLFF. This chain connects TRBV5-1 to TRBJ1-4; 7 bases map to TRBD1. Trimming removed 1 base from V and 5 bases from J; junction bases left unmatched: 5. CDR1 is SGHRS and CDR2 is YFSETQ in the germline V gene. This CDR3 is 15 amino acids long.

V and J are TRBV7-9 and TRBJ1-4; D gene uncertain. The CDR3 sequence is 14 residues long. The V gene lost 3 bases and the J gene lost 9 bases, with 14 bases spanning the gap. CDR1 is SEHNR, CDR2 FQNEAQ, per germline (reference sequence). Here the CDR3 reads CASSLGRSQQKLFF. CDR3 bases: TGTGCCAGCAGCTTGGGCAGGTCCCAACAAAAACTGTTTTTT.

The rearrangement uses TRBV5-4 and TRBJ2-7, with 8 bases that match TRBD1. Losses at the gene ends were 0 bases for V and 5 bases for J; bases not matched to a gene: 7. CDR3 size: 15 residues. Germline V lookup: CDR1 SGHNT, CDR2 YYREEE (reference sequence). The CDR3: CASSLDDRGSDEQYF. CDR3 nucleotide sequence: TGTGCCAGCAGCTTGGATGACAGGGGCAGCGACGAGCAGTACTTC.

The rearrangement links TRBV19 to TRBJ2-1, with TRBD1 matching 9 bases. Trimming took 6 bases from V and 7 from J; bases not matched to a gene: 10. Looked up from germline, CDR1 is LNHDA and CDR2 is SQIVND (reference sequence). The CDR3 is 15 amino acids. DNA of the CDR3: TGTGCCAGTAGCCGGGACAGGGATTACGAAAATGAGCAGTTCTTC. It specifies CASSRDRDYENEQFF.

A note on this clone: This same CDR3 is encoded by further DNA sequences in the sample. The chain couples TRBV3-1 (or the pseudogene TRBV3-2) to TRBJ2-7; D uncertain. The V end was cut by 0 bases, the J end by 2 bases, with 5 bases between. Germline CDR1 and CDR2: LGHDT and YNNKEL (reference sequence). The CDR3 covers 13 residues. The CDR3 nucleotides read TGTGCCAGCAGCCAAGACAGACCCTACGAGCAGTACTTC. This translates into CASSQDRPYEQYF.

A word on this clone: Mismatch with germline at one junction end may stem from a read error. This chain uses TRBV11-2 with TRBJ2-7; 8 bases are shared with TRBD1. The CDR3 covers 14 residues. CDR1 and CDR2 (germline): SGHAT, FQNNGV. CDR3 loop: CASSLGQGTYEQYF. The CDR3 DNA reads as TGTGCCAGCAGTTTAGGACAGGGAACCTACGAGCAGTACTTC.

The gene calls are TRBV5-4 and TRBJ2-3; 9 bases fit TRBD2. V was clipped by 6 bases and J by 3 bases; unmatched bases: 5. This CDR3 spans 14 amino acids. Germline V gene lookup returns CDR1 SGHNT and CDR2 YYREEE (reference sequence). CDR3 sequence reads: CASMGGGATDTQYF. In nucleotides, the CDR3 is TGTGCCAGCATGGGCGGGGGGGCGACAGATACGCAGTATTTT.

The chain combines TRBV4-2 with TRBJ2-7; 11 bases are a match to TRBD2. The CDR3 extends over 16 amino acids. Germline V gene lookup returns CDR1 LGHNA and CDR2 YNFKEQ. J lost 4 bases, V lost 1 base, and 6 bases had no gene match. CDR3 amino acids: CASSQGLLAGEYEQYF. The CDR3 DNA follows: TGTGCCAGCAGCCAAGGCCTACTAGCGGGGGAGTACGAGCAGTACTTC.

In this sample, this clone turned up a few times. The same CDR3 can be traced to other DNA sequences in this sample. V gene TRBV6-1 combines with J gene TRBJ2-7; no clear D. The CDR3 covers 12 residues. V lost 2 bases to trimming and J lost 0 bases, with 2 bases between them. Per germline, CDR1 MNHNS and CDR2 SASEGT. CDR3: CASSEPSYEQYF. CDR3 DNA: TGTGCCAGCAGTGAACCCTCCTACGAGCAGTACTTC.

The V gene is TRBV24-1, the J gene TRBJ1-4; TRBD1 matches 9 bases. The CDR3 is 15 residues long. Germline CDR1 and CDR2: KGHDR and SFDVKD. V shed 3 bases and J 7 bases; nucleotides not matched to a gene: 5. The CDR3 nucleotides are TGTGCCACCAGTGATGGCGGGACAGGGTTTGAAAAACTGTTTTTT. This encodes CATSDGGTGFEKLFF.

The chain combines TRBV7-2 with TRBJ1-2, with 11 bases fitting TRBD1. Germline V gene sequence: CDR1 SGHTA, CDR2 FQGNSA. The CDR3 length is 16 residues. Trimming took 1 base from V and 8 from J; bases not matched to a gene: 9. The CDR3 reads CASSLGRDRGREGYTF. CDR3 sequence (DNA): TGTGCCAGCAGCTTAGGACGGGACAGGGGGAGAGAGGGCTACACCTTC.